These T cell receptor beta chains were read from a single sample in a study of neurological immune-mediated disorders. TCRdb called the 5' RACE reads again in MiXCR, with one record for every CDR3 protein. The data contain tens of thousands of distinct CDR3 sequences, under 4.5% of them singletons. Specimen: CD4+ T cells from blood. The source is a woman aged 40 to 49 with multiple sclerosis. Both conserved end residues are part of each CDR3. A D gene is named only where the DNA matches it firmly. Size tells how often a clone was seen (once, few, many) or the class of an expanded clone, and some rows leave it out.

d_call j_call v_call clone_size cdr3_nt cdr3_aa
TRBD2 TRBJ2-5 TRBV5-1 few TGCGCCAGCAGCACTCGGGGGGGCCCAGAGACCCAGTACTTC CASSTRGGPETQYF
. TRBJ2-5 TRBV19 many TGTGCCAGTAGTATAGGAGCGGTCTTTATAGAGACCCAGTACTTC CASSIGAVFIETQYF
. TRBJ2-7 TRBV29-1 many TGCAGCGTGGGGGCTGGTGGCGAGCAGTACTTC CSVGAGGEQYF
TRBD1 TRBJ2-7 TRBV12-5 many TGTGCTAGTGGTTTGGGGACAGGGGGCTACGAGCAGTACTTC CASGLGTGGYEQYF
. TRBJ2-1 TRBV5-1 many TGCGCCAGCAGCTACGGAGGGATAGCGTTCCGCAATGAGCAGTTCTTC CASSYGGIAFRNEQFF
TRBD2 TRBJ2-3 TRBV5-1 many TGCGCCAGCAGCTTTAGCGGGGGGGGGACAGATACGCAGTATTTT CASSFSGGGTDTQYF
TRBD1 TRBJ2-7 TRBV7-8 many TGTGCCAGCAGCCAAGGGGGCCGGGACACTGACTACGAGCAGTACTTC CASSQGGRDTDYEQYF
TRBD1 TRBJ1-2 TRBV20-1 medium-sized TGCAGTTCCATCGGACAGGGGAACTATGGCTACACCTTC CSSIGQGNYGYTF
. TRBJ2-5 TRBV7-7 . TGTGCCAGCAGCTTAAATAAGTTCCAAGAGACCCAGTACTTC CASSLNKFQETQYF
. TRBJ2-3 TRBV11-3 many TGTGCCAGCAGGTTGCTGGCGGGTGCTAGCACAGATACGCAGTATTTT CASRLLAGASTDTQYF
. TRBJ2-2 TRBV5-8 many TGTGCCAGCAGCTTGGACGGAATTGGATGGTACACCGGGGAGCTGTTTTTT CASSLDGIGWYTGELFF
TRBD2 TRBJ2-1 TRBV5-6 many TGTGCCAGCAGCTCGGGAGGACTCAATGAGCAGTTCTTC CASSSGGLNEQFF
. TRBJ1-1 TRBV9 many TGTGCCAGCAGCGTCTATACAGACACTGAAGCTTTCTTT CASSVYTDTEAFF
. TRBJ1-2 TRBV28 many TGTGCCAGCAGTTTATCTGTCCTCGGGACGGGCGGCTACACCTTC CASSLSVLGTGGYTF
. TRBJ2-4 TRBV24-1 many TGTGCCACCAGTGACCCCTCGGCAGGGTTACTGTACTTC CATSDPSAGLLYF
. TRBJ1-4 TRBV27 many TGTGCCAGCAGTTTATTCCCAGACCAGGCAACTAATGAAAAACTGTTTTTT CASSLFPDQATNEKLFF
TRBD1 TRBJ1-1 TRBV9 many TGTGCCAGCAGCGGCGCAGGTGGAGGGGGCTGGAACACTGAAGCTTTCTTT CASSGAGGGGWNTEAFF
. TRBJ2-2 TRBV20-1 many TGCAGTGCCCATAGCAGCAGCAGGGGAGGTTTTGGCACCGGGGAGCTGTTTTTT CSAHSSSRGGFGTGELFF
. TRBJ2-3 TRBV5-8 many TGTGCCAGCAGCTATACCCGGGAGAACAGCAAAACTAGCACAGATACGCAGTATTTT CASSYTRENSKTSTDTQYF
. TRBJ2-1 TRBV6-2/TRBV6-3 . TGTGCCAGCAGTCCCTCAGGGCGGAATGAGCAGTTCTTC CASSPSGRNEQFF
. TRBJ2-2 TRBV5-1 . TGCGCCAGCACCTCCTGGGCCGCGAACACCGGGGAGCTGTTTTTT CASTSWAANTGELFF
TRBD1 TRBJ1-1 TRBV18 many TGTGCCAGCTCACCACAAGCCGGGACAGGGGATGCTTTCTTT CASSPQAGTGDAFF
TRBD2 TRBJ2-5 TRBV14 many TGTGCCAGCAGCCGCCGGCTAGCGGGGGGTCACCCAGCGCAAGGGACCCAGTACTTC CASSRRLAGGHPAQGTQYF
. TRBJ2-7 TRBV7-2 many TGTGCCAGCAGCTTTTTTATGCAGGGTGGCGAGCAGTACTTC CASSFFMQGGEQYF
. TRBJ1-1 TRBV7-6 many TGTGCCAGCAGGTTAGACCCAAACACTGAAGCTTTCTTT CASRLDPNTEAFF
. TRBJ2-7 TRBV10-3 many TGTGCCATCAGTGAGTCGGGCCCCGTGGACGAGCAGTACTTC CAISESGPVDEQYF
. TRBJ2-2 TRBV5-1 many TGCGCCAGCAGCTTGGAGGGGGGAAGGACCGGGGAGCTGTTTTTT CASSLEGGRTGELFF
. TRBJ2-7 TRBV5-1 many TGCGCCAGCAGCTTGGAGCTGGGCTTTGAGCAGTACTTC CASSLELGFEQYF
TRBD2 TRBJ2-1 TRBV20-1 many TGCAGTGCTAGTTCGAGCGGGGGGGCCGTATCCAATGAGCAGTTCTTC CSASSSGGAVSNEQFF
. TRBJ1-4 TRBV12-5 many TGTGCTAGTGCCCTGGACGAGTCTGCAACTAATGAAAAACTGTTTTTT CASALDESATNEKLFF
. TRBJ2-7 TRBV28 many TGTGCCAGCACCGACCCAGGGTTTCACGAGCAGTACTTC CASTDPGFHEQYF
. TRBJ2-2 TRBV20-1 many TGCAGTGCTAGTGTACGGGGAAACACCGGGGAGCTGTTTTTT CSASVRGNTGELFF
. TRBJ1-3 TRBV6-5 many TGTGCCAGCAGTTCTCTCCGACCGGCTGGGAACACCATATATTTT CASSSLRPAGNTIYF
. TRBJ1-1 TRBV3-1 many TGTGCCAGCAGCCTTTCGAACACTGAAGCTTTCTTT CASSLSNTEAFF
TRBD2 TRBJ2-1 TRBV5-1 many TGCGCCAGCAGCTTTGTCGGAGCGGGGGGGAATGAGCAGTTCTTC CASSFVGAGGNEQFF
. TRBJ2-3 TRBV24-1 many TGTGCCACCAGTGACCAGATGGGGGGAAGCACAGATACGCAGTATTTT CATSDQMGGSTDTQYF
TRBD1 TRBJ1-1 TRBV5-1 many TGCGCCAGCAGAATCATCCCCGGGACAGGGACTGAAGCTTTCTTT CASRIIPGTGTEAFF
. TRBJ2-7 TRBV5-1 many TGCGCCAGCAGCTTGAGGACAGACACCTACGAGCAGTACTTC CASSLRTDTYEQYF
. TRBJ2-1 TRBV7-9 many TGTGCCAGCAGCTTAGCCTTAGGCTCAAACTCCTACAATGAGCAGTTCTTC CASSLALGSNSYNEQFF
TRBD2 TRBJ2-7 TRBV7-6 many TGTGCCAGCAGCTTGGGAGGGAACTCCTACGAGCAGTACTTC CASSLGGNSYEQYF
. TRBJ1-5 TRBV4-1 few TGCGCCAGCAGCCAGGACCCGAGGGGCAATCAGCCCCAGCATTTT CASSQDPRGNQPQHF
. TRBJ2-3 TRBV2 many TGTGCCAGCAGTGAAGCACCCCTCGGGGCTGGCGCAGATACGCAGTATTTT CASSEAPLGAGADTQYF
TRBD1 TRBJ1-2 TRBV20-1 many TGCAGTGCTAGAGCCGGGACAGACTATGGCTACACCTTC CSARAGTDYGYTF
TRBD2 TRBJ2-3 TRBV24-1 many TGTGCCACCAGTGAGGCCGGGGGGGTAAGCACAGATACGCAGTATTTT CATSEAGGVSTDTQYF
TRBD1 TRBJ2-4 TRBV5-1 many TGCGCCAGCGCGACCGGGACAGGGAGAAACATTCAGTACTTC CASATGTGRNIQYF
. TRBJ2-3 TRBV4-1 many TGCGCCAGCAGCCAAGCCCAGACTAGTTCGGGGCGCGATACGCAGTATTTT CASSQAQTSSGRDTQYF
TRBD1 TRBJ1-1 TRBV7-9 . TGTGCCAGCAGCCCGCCGGGACAGGGGTTTAACACTGAAGCTTTCTTT CASSPPGQGFNTEAFF
. TRBJ1-2 TRBV20-1 many TGCAGTGCTAGAACGCAGGACGTTAACTATGGCTACACCTTC CSARTQDVNYGYTF
TRBD1 TRBJ2-7 TRBV11-2 many TGTGCCAGCAGCTGGGGGACAGGGGAAGGCGAGCAGTACTTC CASSWGTGEGEQYF
. TRBJ2-7 TRBV5-1 many TGCGCCAGCAGAGTTAGTCTGGGCGAGCAGTACTTC CASRVSLGEQYF
. TRBJ2-7 TRBV6-2/TRBV6-3 many TGTGCCAGCAGTTTAACTTACGAGCAGTACTTC CASSLTYEQYF
. TRBJ1-6 TRBV5-5 many TGTGCCAGCAGCTCTGCCCTGTCGAATTCACCCCTCCACTTT CASSSALSNSPLHF
. TRBJ2-4 TRBV7-2 many TGTGCCAGCAGCACGGACGGCAAAAACATTCAGTACTTC CASSTDGKNIQYF
. TRBJ2-1 TRBV7-8 many TGTGCCAGCAGCTTGCCCCCCGCTAGCAGGAGGTGGGGCAATGAGCAGTTCTTC CASSLPPASRRWGNEQFF
TRBD1 TRBJ1-2 TRBV20-1 many TGCAGTGCTGCCGGACAGGGCAACTATGGCTACACCTTC CSAAGQGNYGYTF